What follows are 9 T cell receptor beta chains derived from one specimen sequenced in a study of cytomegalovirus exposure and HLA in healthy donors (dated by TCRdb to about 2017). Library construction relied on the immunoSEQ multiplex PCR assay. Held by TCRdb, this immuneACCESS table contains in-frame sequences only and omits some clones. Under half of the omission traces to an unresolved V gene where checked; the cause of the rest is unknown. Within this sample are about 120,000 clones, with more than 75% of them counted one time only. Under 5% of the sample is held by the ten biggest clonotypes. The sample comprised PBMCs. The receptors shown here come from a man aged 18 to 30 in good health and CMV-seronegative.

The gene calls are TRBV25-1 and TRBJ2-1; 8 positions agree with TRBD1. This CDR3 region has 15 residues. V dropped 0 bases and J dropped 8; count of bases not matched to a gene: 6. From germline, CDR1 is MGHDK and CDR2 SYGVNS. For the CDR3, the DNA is TGTGCCAGCAGTGAATATGGGCAGGGGGCGGATGAGCAGTTCTTC. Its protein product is CASSEYGQGADEQFF.

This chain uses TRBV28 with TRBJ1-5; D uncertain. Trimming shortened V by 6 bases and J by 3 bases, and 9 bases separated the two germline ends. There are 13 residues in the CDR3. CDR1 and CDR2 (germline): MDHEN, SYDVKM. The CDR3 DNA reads TGTGCCAGCAGCCTCAGGATCAATCAGCCCCAGCATTTT. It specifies CASSLRINQPQHF. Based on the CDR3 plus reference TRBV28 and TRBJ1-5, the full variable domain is DVKVTQSSRYLVKRTGEKVFLECVQDMDHENMFWYRQDPGLGLRLIYFSYDVKMKEKGDIPEGYSVSREKKERFSLILESASTNQTSMYLCASSLRINQPQHFGDGTRLSIL.

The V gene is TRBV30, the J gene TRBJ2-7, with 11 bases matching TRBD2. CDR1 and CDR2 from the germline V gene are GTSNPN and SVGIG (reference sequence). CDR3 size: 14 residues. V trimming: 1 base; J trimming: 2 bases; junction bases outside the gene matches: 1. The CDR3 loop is CAWSALAGAYEQYF. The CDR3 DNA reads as TGTGCCTGGAGTGCACTAGCGGGGGCCTACGAGCAGTACTTC.

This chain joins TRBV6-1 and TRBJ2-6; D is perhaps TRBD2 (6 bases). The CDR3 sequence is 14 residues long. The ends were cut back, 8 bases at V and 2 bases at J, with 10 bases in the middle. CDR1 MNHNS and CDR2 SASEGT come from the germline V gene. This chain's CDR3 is CASEEGPGANVLTF. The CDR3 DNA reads TGTGCCAGCGAGGAGGGCCCTGGGGCCAACGTCCTGACTTTC.

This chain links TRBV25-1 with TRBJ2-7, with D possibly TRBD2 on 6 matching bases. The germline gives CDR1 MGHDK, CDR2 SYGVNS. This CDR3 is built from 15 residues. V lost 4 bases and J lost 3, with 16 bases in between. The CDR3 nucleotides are TGTGCCAGCAGTGCCGACGCTCTCGGGGGCTACGAGCAGTACTTC. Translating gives CASSADALGGYEQYF.

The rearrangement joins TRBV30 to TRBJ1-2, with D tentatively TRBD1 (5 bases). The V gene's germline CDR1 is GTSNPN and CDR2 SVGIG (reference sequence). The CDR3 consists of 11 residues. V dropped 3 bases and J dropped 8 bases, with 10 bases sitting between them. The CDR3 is CAWRPGHGYTF. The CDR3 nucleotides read TGTGCCTGGAGACCCGGACACGGCTACACCTTC.

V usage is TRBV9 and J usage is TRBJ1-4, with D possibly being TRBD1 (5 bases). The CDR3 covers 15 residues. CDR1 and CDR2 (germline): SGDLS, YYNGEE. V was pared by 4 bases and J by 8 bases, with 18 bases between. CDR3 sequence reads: CASSFSDSSKEKLFF. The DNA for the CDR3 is TGTGCCAGCAGCTTCTCCGACAGCAGTAAGGAAAAACTGTTTTTT.

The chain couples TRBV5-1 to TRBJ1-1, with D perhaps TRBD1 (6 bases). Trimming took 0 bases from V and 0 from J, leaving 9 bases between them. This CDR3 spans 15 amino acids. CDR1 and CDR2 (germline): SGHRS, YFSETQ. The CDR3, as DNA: TGCGCCAGCAGCTTGGGTACAGGGATGAACACTGAAGCTTTCTTT. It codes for CASSLGTGMNTEAFF.

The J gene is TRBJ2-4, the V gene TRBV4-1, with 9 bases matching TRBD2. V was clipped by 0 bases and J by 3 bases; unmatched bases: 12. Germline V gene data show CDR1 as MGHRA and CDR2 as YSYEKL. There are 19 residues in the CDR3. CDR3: CASSQELTPGLAVKNIQYF. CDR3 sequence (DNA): TGCGCCAGCAGCCAAGAATTGACGCCGGGACTAGCAGTCAAAAACATTCAGTACTTC.